This entry concerns a single TCR beta chain. The antigen remains unidentified. V lost 2 bases and J 7 bases, leaving 13 bases between the germline ends. Germline V gives CDR1 SGDLS, CDR2 YYNGEE. The CDR3 totals 14 residues. Measured with immunoSEQ multiplex PCR; TCRdb has only the in-frame clones, and not every one. This sample has about 280,000 clones, with around nine tenths found just once. This record belongs to a study of cytomegalovirus exposure and HLA in healthy donors. Study-level background: The 120 or so validation repertoires were produced on the same platform as the roughly 660 repertoires of the first cohort. This was reported in a later analysis.

The donors were part of the validation cohort, which consisted of approximately 110 subjects and was separate from the first cohort of about 670 subjects. Study-wide points: In vitro checks showed that a few CMV-associated chains really do target CMV antigens. Published work reported that the classifier diagnosed cytomegalovirus status with high specificity and sensitivity.

The sample consisted of PBMCs. The clonotype comes from a woman younger than 35 in good health and CMV-seronegative. The gene calls are TRBV9 and TRBJ2-1; D may be TRBD2 (5 bases). CDR3 DNA sequence: TGTGCCAGCAGCGTTTACGGGGTCGGGAATGAGCAGTTCTTC. It translates to CASSVYGVGNEQFF.